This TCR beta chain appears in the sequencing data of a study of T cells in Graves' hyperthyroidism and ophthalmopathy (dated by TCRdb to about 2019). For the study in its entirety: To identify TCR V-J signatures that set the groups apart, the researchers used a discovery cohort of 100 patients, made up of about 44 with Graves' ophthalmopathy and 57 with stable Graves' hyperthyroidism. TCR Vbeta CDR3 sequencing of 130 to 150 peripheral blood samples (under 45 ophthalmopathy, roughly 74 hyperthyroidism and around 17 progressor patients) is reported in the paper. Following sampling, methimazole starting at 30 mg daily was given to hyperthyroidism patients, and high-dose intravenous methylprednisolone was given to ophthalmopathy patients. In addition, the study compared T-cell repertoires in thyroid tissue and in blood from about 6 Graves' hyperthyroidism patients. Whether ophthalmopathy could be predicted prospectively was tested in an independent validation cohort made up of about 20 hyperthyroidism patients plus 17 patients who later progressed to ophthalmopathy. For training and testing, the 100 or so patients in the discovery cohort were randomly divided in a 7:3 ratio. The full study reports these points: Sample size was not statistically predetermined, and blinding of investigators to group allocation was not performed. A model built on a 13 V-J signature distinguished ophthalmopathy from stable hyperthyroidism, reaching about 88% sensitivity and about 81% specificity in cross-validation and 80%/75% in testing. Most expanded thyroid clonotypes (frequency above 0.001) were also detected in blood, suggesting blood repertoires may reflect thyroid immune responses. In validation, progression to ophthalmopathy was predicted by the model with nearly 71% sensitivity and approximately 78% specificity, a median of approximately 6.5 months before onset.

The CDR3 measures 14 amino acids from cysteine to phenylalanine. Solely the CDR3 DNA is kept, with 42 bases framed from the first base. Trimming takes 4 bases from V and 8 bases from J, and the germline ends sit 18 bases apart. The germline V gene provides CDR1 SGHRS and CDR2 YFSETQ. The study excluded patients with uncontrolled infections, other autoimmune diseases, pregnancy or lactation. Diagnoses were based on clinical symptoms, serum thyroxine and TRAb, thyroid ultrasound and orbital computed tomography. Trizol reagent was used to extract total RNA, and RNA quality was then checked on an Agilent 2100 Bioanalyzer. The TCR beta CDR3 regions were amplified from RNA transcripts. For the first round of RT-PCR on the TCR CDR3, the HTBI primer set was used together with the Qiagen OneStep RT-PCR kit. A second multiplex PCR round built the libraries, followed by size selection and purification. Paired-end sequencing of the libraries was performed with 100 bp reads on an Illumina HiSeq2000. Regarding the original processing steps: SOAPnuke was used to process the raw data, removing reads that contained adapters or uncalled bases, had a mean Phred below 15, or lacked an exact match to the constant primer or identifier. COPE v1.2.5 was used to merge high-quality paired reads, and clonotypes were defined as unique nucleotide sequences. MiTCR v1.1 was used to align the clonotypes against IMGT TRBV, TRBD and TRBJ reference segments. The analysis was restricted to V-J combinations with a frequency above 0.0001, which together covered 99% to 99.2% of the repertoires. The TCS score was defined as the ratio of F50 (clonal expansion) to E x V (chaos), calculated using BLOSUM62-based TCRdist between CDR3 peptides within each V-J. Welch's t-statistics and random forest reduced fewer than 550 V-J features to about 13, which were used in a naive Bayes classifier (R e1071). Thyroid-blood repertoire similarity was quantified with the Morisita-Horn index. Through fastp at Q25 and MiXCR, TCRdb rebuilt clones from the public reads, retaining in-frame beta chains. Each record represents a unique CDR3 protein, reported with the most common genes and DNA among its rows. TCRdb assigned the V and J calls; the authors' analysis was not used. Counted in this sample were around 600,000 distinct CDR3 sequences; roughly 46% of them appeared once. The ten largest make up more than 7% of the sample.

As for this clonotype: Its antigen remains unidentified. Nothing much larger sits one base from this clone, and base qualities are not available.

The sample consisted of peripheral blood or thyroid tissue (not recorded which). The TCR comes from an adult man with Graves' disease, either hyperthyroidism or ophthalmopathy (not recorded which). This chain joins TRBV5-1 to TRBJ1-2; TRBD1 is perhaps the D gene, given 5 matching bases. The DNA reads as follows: TGCGCCAGCAGCCTAAATTCTCAGGGCGGGGGCTACACCTTC. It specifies CASSLNSQGGGYTF. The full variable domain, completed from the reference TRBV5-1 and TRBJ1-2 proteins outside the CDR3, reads KAGVTQTPRYLIKTRGQQVTLSCSPISGHRSVSWYQQTPGQGLQFLFEYFSETQRNKGNFPGRFSGRQFSNSRSEMNVSTLELGDSALYLCASSLNSQGGGYTFGSGTRLTVV.